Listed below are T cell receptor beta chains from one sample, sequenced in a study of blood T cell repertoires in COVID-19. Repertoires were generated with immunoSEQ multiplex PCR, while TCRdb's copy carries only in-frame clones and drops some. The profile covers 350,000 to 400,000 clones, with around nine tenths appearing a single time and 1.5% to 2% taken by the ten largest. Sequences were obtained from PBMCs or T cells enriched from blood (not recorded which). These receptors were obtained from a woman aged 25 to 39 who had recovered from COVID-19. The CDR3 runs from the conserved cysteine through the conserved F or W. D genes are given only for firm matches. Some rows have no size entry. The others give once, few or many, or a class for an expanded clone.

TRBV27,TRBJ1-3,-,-,TGTGCCAGCAGTCCCGGGTCTGGAAACACCATATATTTT,CASSPGSGNTIYF
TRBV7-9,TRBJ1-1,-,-,TGTGCCAGCAGCGCTGGCCACCGGGAGAAAAAAACGAACACTGAAGCTTTCTTT,CASSAGHREKKTNTEAFF
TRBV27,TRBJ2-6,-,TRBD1,TGTGCCAGCAGTCCCAGGACAGGGTCTGGCTCTGGGGCCAACGTCCTGACTTTC,CASSPRTGSGSGANVLTF
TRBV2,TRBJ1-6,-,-,TGTGCCACCAGGACAGAGCCTAATTCACCCCTCCACTTT,CATRTEPNSPLHF
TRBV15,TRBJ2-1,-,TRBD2,TGTGCCACCAGCAGAGATCTGCCTAGCGGACCCTCCTACAATGAGCAGTTCTTC,CATSRDLPSGPSYNEQFF
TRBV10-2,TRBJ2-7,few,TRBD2,TGCGCCAGCAGTGAGCCTACTAGCGGCTCCTACGAGCAGTACTTC,CASSEPTSGSYEQYF
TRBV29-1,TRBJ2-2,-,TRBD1,TGCAGCGTTTTCCCAGGGGGCTCCCTGACCGGGGAGCTGTTTTTT,CSVFPGGSLTGELFF
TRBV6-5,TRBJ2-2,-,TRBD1,TGTGCCAGCACTGGGGGAACAGGGGTTTCCGGGGAGCTGTTTTTT,CASTGGTGVSGELFF
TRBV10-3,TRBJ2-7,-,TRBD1,TGTGCCATCAGTACTACCGACAGGGCTTACGAGCAGTACTTC,CAISTTDRAYEQYF
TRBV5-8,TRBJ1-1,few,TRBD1,TGTGCCAGCAGTCCACGAAGACAGGGCTTAACTGAAGCTTTCTTT,CASSPRRQGLTEAFF
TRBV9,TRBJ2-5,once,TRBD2,TGTGCCAGCAGCCCCAGGCCCGGTCTAGCGGGTCGAGAGACCCAGTACTTC,CASSPRPGLAGRETQYF
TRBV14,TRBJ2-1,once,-,TGTGCCAGCAGCCAAGATCTCGGGGGAGGCTGGGATGAGCAGTTCTTC,CASSQDLGGGWDEQFF
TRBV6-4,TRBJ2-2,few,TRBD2,TGTGCCAGCAGTGACTCTAGCGGGGGGGCCGACACCGGGGAGCTGTTTTTT,CASSDSSGGADTGELFF
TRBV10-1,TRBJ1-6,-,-,TGCGCCAGCAGTGAGCCCACGTCGGATTCACCCCTCCACTTT,CASSEPTSDSPLHF
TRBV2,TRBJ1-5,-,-,TGTGCCAGCAGTGATAGGTTGGTCGGGAATCAGCCCCAGCATTTT,CASSDRLVGNQPQHF
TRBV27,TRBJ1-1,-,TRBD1,TGTGCCAGCAGTCTAAGGCCCGGGACAGGGGCTGAAGCTTTCTTT,CASSLRPGTGAEAFF
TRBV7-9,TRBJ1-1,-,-,TGTGCCAGCAGCTTAGTCCCACACACACCGGAAGCTTTCTTT,CASSLVPHTPEAFF
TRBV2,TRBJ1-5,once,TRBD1,TGTGCCAGCAGTGACAGCCAGGGGGCGACCTATCAGCCCCAGCATTTT,CASSDSQGATYQPQHF
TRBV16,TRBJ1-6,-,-,TGTGCCAGCAGCCACACCCACCCTAGCTCCTATAATTCACCCCTCCACTTT,CASSHTHPSSYNSPLHF
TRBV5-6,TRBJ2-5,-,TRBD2,TGTGCCAGCAGCTTTCCGGGACTAGCCGAAGAGACCCAGTACTTC,CASSFPGLAEETQYF
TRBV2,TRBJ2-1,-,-,TGTGCCAGCACCCGATCCGGAGGGCCCCACAATGAGCAGTTCTTC,CASTRSGGPHNEQFF
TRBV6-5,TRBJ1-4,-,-,TGTGCCAGCACCCCCCGGGGGAATAACGAAAAACTGTTTTTT,CASTPRGNNEKLFF
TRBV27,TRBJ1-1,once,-,TGTGCCAGCAGTTTATTGACTAAACGTAGGGTACGTGGAACTGAAGCTTTCTTT,CASSLLTKRRVRGTEAFF
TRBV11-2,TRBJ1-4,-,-,TGTGCCAGCAGCCCCCTGCGGTATAATGAAAAACTGTTTTTT,CASSPLRYNEKLFF
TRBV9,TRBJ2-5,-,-,TGTGCCAGCAGCGTAGCCCCCGTGGAGACCCAGTACTTC,CASSVAPVETQYF
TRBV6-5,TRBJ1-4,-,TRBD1,TGTGCCAGCAGTCTGACAGGGGGGAATAATGAAAAACTGTTTTTT,CASSLTGGNNEKLFF
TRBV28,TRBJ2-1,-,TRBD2,TGTGCCAGCAATCCCCCGGGACTAGCAAATGAGCAGTTCTTC,CASNPPGLANEQFF